The 14 T cell receptor beta chains in this list originate from one sample, sequenced in a study of blood T cell repertoires in COVID-19 (dated by TCRdb to 2019 to 2021). Library construction relied on the immunoSEQ multiplex PCR assay. TCRdb took this table from immuneACCESS and kept in-frame rearrangements with V and J called. Such tables lack part of the clones; where checked against another copy, unresolved V genes explain under half of the gap, and the rest is unexplained. Here the sample has approximately 74,000 clones; roughly 83% occur a single time. The ten largest account for 2.5% to 3% of the sample. The sample was peripheral blood. The receptors were gathered from a man older than 75 with active or convalescent COVID-19.

This clone has more than one count but fewer than ten. The chain recombines TRBV30 with TRBJ1-2, with unresolved D. The CDR3 consists of 12 residues. V lost 1 base to trimming and J lost 5 bases, with 8 bases between them. Germline values: CDR1 GTSNPN, CDR2 SVGIG (reference sequence). CDR3 coding DNA: TGTGCCTGGAGTGGGCGGCTTTATGGCTACACCTTC. Translation gives CAWSGRLYGYTF.

J is TRBJ2-7 and V is TRBV6-5; tentative D call: TRBD1 (5 bases). The CDR3 sequence is 14 residues long. CDR1 and CDR2 from the germline V gene are MNHEY and SVGAGI. V was shortened by 7 bases and J by 2 bases, with 15 bases between the two germline ends. CDR3 protein: CASKFQGRAYEQYF. As DNA, the CDR3 is TGTGCCAGCAAATTTCAGGGTCGCGCCTACGAGCAGTACTTC.

This clone is a singleton in its sample. The V gene is TRBV9, the J gene TRBJ1-2; TRBD1 aligns across 8 bases. The CDR3 runs to 13 residues. Germline V gene lookup returns CDR1 SGDLS and CDR2 YYNGEE. Trimming took 3 bases from V and 4 from J; bases not matched to a gene: 2. CDR3 sequence (DNA): TGTGCCAGCAGCGGGACAGGGACCTATGGCTACACCTTC. This codes for CASSGTGTYGYTF.

The chain joins TRBV28 to TRBJ2-1, with D uncertain. The ends were cut back, 0 bases at V and 7 bases at J, with 4 bases in the middle. CDR3 length: 12 residues. CDR1 and CDR2 (germline): MDHEN, SYDVKM. CDR3 residues: CASSLWSNEQFF. CDR3 coding DNA: TGTGCCAGCAGTTTATGGTCGAATGAGCAGTTCTTC.

The chain carries TRBV6-5 and TRBJ1-5; D unresolved. The CDR3 runs 13 residues. Trimming cost V 6 bases and J 4 bases, with 10 bases left between them. Germline assignment: CDR1 MNHEY and CDR2 SVGAGI. The chain's CDR3 is CASRPSTNQPQHF. CDR3 nucleotide sequence: TGTGCCAGCAGACCCTCCACTAATCAGCCCCAGCATTTT.

The genes are TRBV29-1 and TRBJ1-2; D perhaps matches TRBD1 (5 bases). Germline CDR1 is SQVTM and CDR2 is ANQGSEA. The CDR3 totals 12 residues. Trimming took off 4 bases at V and 4 bases at J, with 10 bases between the two ends. In nucleotides, the CDR3 is TGCAGCGTTGGCCAGGGTTCCTATGGCTACACCTTC. It codes for CSVGQGSYGYTF.

The chain uses TRBV5-1 and TRBJ1-2, with D hard to call. CDR1 is SGHRS and CDR2 is YFSETQ in the germline V gene. V was shortened by 2 bases and J by 1 base, with 9 bases between the two germline ends. The CDR3 is 14 amino acids. The CDR3 reads CASSFSSYNYGYTF. CDR3 sequence (DNA): TGCGCCAGCAGCTTTAGCAGCTATAACTATGGCTACACCTTC. The variable domain in full, with the rest retrieved from reference TRBV5-1 and TRBJ1-2, is KAGVTQTPRYLIKTRGQQVTLSCSPISGHRSVSWYQQTPGQGLQFLFEYFSETQRNKGNFPGRFSGRQFSNSRSEMNVSTLELGDSALYLCASSFSSYNYGYTFGSGTRLTVV.

The J gene is TRBJ2-7, the V gene TRBV24-1, with 10 bases fitting TRBD1. The germline CDR1 and CDR2 sequences are KGHDR and SFDVKD. The ends lost 9 bases at V and 1 base at J; junction bases unmatched: 2. The CDR3 is 13 residues long. This CDR3 is CATGGQGSYEQYF. Written as DNA, the CDR3 is TGTGCCACCGGGGGACAGGGGTCCTACGAGCAGTACTTC.

The chain has TRBV5-1 and TRBJ1-2; 7 bases line up with TRBD1. The V gene's germline CDR1 is SGHRS and CDR2 YFSETQ. The CDR3 runs 14 residues. V lost 1 base and J lost 7; bases outside the gene matches: 7. CDR3 in DNA: TGCGCCAGCAGCTTGAACAGGGGAGAGGGTGGCTACACCTTC. Translated, it gives CASSLNRGEGGYTF. Full variable domain (outside the CDR3, taken from reference TRBV5-1 and TRBJ1-2): KAGVTQTPRYLIKTRGQQVTLSCSPISGHRSVSWYQQTPGQGLQFLFEYFSETQRNKGNFPGRFSGRQFSNSRSEMNVSTLELGDSALYLCASSLNRGEGGYTFGSGTRLTVV.

The V call is TRBV11-3, the J call TRBJ2-5; TRBD2 might be the D (7 bases). Trimming removed 7 bases from V and 4 bases from J, with 19 bases in between. This CDR3 has 15 amino acids. The germline V gene has CDR1 SGHNT and CDR2 YENEEA. DNA of the CDR3: TGTGCCAGCATCCAAAGAGGGGGGGGAGGAGAGACCCAGTACTTC. It encodes CASIQRGGGGETQYF.

V gene TRBV4-1 combines with J gene TRBJ1-1; 9 bases are a match to TRBD1. Germline V gene data show CDR1 as MGHRA and CDR2 as YSYEKL. This CDR3 region has 15 residues. V gave up 3 bases and J gave up 3 bases; unmatched junction bases: 5. The CDR3 bases are TGCGCCAGCAGCCACCGGGACAGGGATCACACTGAAGCTTTCTTT. Translation gives CASSHRDRDHTEAFF.

The genes are TRBV19 and TRBJ1-4, with D hard to call. Between the trimmed V and J ends, which lost 5 bases and 7 bases, there was a span of 17 bases. The germline V gene has CDR1 LNHDA and CDR2 SQIVND (reference sequence). This CDR3 is 15 amino acids long. The CDR3 region is CASSPRDNGGEKLFF. CDR3 sequence (DNA): TGTGCCAGTAGTCCCCGTGACAACGGAGGTGAAAAACTGTTTTTT.

This clone was counted between two and nine times. V and J are TRBV7-8 and TRBJ2-5; the match to TRBD2 covers 13 bases. Germline V gene data show CDR1 as SGHVS and CDR2 as FQNEAQ. The CDR3 has 19 residues. V dropped 1 base and J dropped 0; count of bases not matched to a gene: 8. CDR3 amino acids: CASSLVQLAGGPYQETQYF. The CDR3 nucleotides read TGTGCCAGCAGCTTAGTTCAACTAGCGGGAGGGCCGTACCAAGAGACCCAGTACTTC.

The rearrangement uses TRBV4-1 and TRBJ1-2, with 7 bases that match TRBD1. CDR1 is MGHRA, CDR2 YSYEKL, per germline. This CDR3 is built from 15 residues. J gave up 8 bases and V 1 base, and 10 bases lay outside the gene matches. The CDR3 nucleotides are TGCGCCAGCAGCCAAGTCGGCGGCAGGGGGTGGGGCTACACCTTC. This codes for CASSQVGGRGWGYTF.